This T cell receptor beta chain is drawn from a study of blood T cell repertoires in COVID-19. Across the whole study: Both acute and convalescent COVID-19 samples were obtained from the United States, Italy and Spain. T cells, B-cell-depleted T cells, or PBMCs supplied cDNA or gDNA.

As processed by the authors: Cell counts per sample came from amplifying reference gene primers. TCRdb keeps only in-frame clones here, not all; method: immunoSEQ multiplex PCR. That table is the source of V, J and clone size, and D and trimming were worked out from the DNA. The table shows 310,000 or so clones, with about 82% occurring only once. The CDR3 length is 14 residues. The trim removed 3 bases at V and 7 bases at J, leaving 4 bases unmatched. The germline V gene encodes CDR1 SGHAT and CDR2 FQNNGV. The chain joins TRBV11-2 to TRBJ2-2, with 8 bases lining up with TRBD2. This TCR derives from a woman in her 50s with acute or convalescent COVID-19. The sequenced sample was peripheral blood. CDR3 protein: CASSFTSGGGELFF. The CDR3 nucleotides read TGTGCCAGCAGCTTTACTAGCGGTGGCGGGGAGCTGTTTTTT.